This TCR beta chain is from a study of blood T cell repertoires in COVID-19. Overall study: The United States, Italy and Spain were the sources of the acute and convalescent COVID-19 samples. PBMCs, B-cell-depleted T cells, or T cells provided the cDNA or gDNA that made up the material.

In the authors' methods: Reference gene primer amplification in the assay estimated nucleated cell counts. Only in-frame clones appear in the TCRdb table, and some are missing; sequencing was by immunoSEQ multiplex PCR. V and J calls and clone size are as listed in that table; D and trimming were resolved from the DNA. This sample has 110,000 to 150,000 clones; around 89% occur once, and the top ten carry over 2.5%. The germline CDR1 and CDR2 sequences are KGHSH and LQKENI. Germline trimming cut 6 bases from V and 2 bases from J; bases unmatched to any gene: 5. This CDR3 comprises 14 residues. Input material: peripheral blood. The TCR comes from a man aged 60 to 75 with active or convalescent COVID-19. V usage is TRBV18 and J usage is TRBJ2-7; TRBD1 aligns across 9 bases. The CDR3 here is CASSAGQGAYEQYF. For the CDR3, the DNA is TGTGCCAGCTCGGCGGGACAGGGAGCCTACGAGCAGTACTTC. The variable domain in full, with the rest retrieved from reference TRBV18 and TRBJ2-7, is NAGVMQNPRHLVRRRGQEARLRCSPMKGHSHVYWYRQLPEEGLKFMVYLQKENIIDESGMPKERFSAEFPKEGPSILRIQQVVRGDSAAYFCASSAGQGAYEQYFGPGTRLTVT.